Listed here are 21 T cell receptor beta chains from one sample, sequenced in a study of T cells after yellow fever vaccination. In TCRdb, the 5' RACE reads were re-called with MiXCR into one record per CDR3 protein. In the table there are around 300,000 distinct CDR3 sequences, 13% of which are singletons. The sample was CD4+ T cells sorted from PBMCs, taken 45 days after the yellow fever booster vaccination. The receptors stem from a young man who received the YFV17D yellow fever vaccine.

The V gene is TRBV21-1, the J gene TRBJ2-7; the D call of TRBD2 is as the table states it, not checked on the DNA. TRBV21-1 is classified as a pseudogene. The CDR3 sequence is 16 residues long. CDR3 bases: TGTGCCAGCAGTCCCGATCCTAGCGGGAGGCACTACGAGCAGTACTTC. Translating gives CASSPDPSGRHYEQYF.

At least ten counts were recorded for this clonotype. The chain combines TRBV5-1 with TRBJ2-7; no reliable D call. The CDR3 consists of 15 residues. The germline V gene has CDR1 SGHRS and CDR2 YFSETQ. Trimming left V 0 bases short and J 4 bases short, with 14 bases between. The CDR3 reads CASSLDLKFGYEQYF. The DNA of the CDR3 is TGCGCCAGCAGCTTGGATCTAAAGTTCGGATACGAGCAGTACTTC.

In this sample, this clonotype turned up a few times. The CDR3 bases are TGCAGCGGTCCGATAAGGGGGCGCTACGAGCAGTACTTC. This codes for CSGPIRGRYEQYF. The V gene is TRBV29-1, the J gene TRBJ2-7, with TRBD1 identical over 7 bases. J lost 3 bases, V lost 7 bases, and 9 bases had no gene match. The CDR3 extends over 13 amino acids. Germline V gives CDR1 SQVTM, CDR2 ANQGSEA.

The chain employs TRBV12-3 or TRBV12-4 and TRBJ1-6, with D possibly TRBD1 on 5 matching bases. This CDR3 region has 15 residues. Trimming stripped 0 bases from V and 8 bases from J, with 11 bases between. CDR3 nucleotides: TGTGCCAGCAGTTTAGCCGGGACTACCCATTCACCCCTCCACTTT. It is translated as CASSLAGTTHSPLHF.

CDR3 sequence reads: CASSLSSFNEKLFF. In DNA form, the CDR3 reads TGTGCCAGCAGCTTAAGCAGCTTCAATGAAAAACTGTTTTTT. The chain combines TRBV7-6 with TRBJ1-4; D gene uncertain. Trimming removed 2 bases at V and 5 bases at J, with 9 bases between. This CDR3 comprises 14 residues. Germline V CDR1 and CDR2: SGHVS, FNYEAQ.

In this sample, this clonotype turned up a few times. The chain uses TRBV6-5 and TRBJ2-1; 16 bases are a match to TRBD2. The CDR3 runs 16 residues. Losses at the gene ends were 5 bases for V and 8 bases for J; bases not matched to a gene: 6. Germline CDR1 and CDR2: MNHEY and SVGAGI. The CDR3 loop reads CASSPRGTSGRDEQFF. Here the CDR3 DNA reads TGTGCCAGCAGTCCTCGTGGGACTAGCGGGAGGGATGAGCAGTTCTTC.

This clonotype was seen more than once but under ten times. The chain is built from TRBV5-1 and TRBJ2-7; D is uncertain. The V end was cut by 9 bases, the J end by 0 bases, with 13 bases between. The CDR3 loop spans 13 amino acids. Germline loops: CDR1 SGHRS, CDR2 YFSETQ. CDR3 loop: CATEEAASYEQYF. The CDR3 DNA follows: TGCGCCACCGAAGAGGCAGCCTCCTACGAGCAGTACTTC.

This clonotype was observed a handful of times. V gene TRBV7-2 combines with J gene TRBJ2-3, with 7 bases aligning to TRBD2. The CDR3 totals 16 residues. CDR1 is SGHTA and CDR2 is FQGNSA in the germline V gene. The V segment lost 6 bases and the J segment 1 base; nucleotides outside the gene matches: 10. The CDR3 DNA follows: TGTGCCAGCAGGGTGGCAGCGGGACTCGGCACAGATACGCAGTATTTT. Translating gives CASRVAAGLGTDTQYF.

This clonotype was seen ten or more times. CDR3 coding DNA: TGTGCCAGCAGCTTAGAGGGGAACACTGAAGCTTTCTTT. Its protein product is CASSLEGNTEAFF. This chain connects TRBV7-9 to TRBJ1-1; no clear D gene. Per germline, CDR1 SEHNR and CDR2 FQNEAQ (reference sequence). V was shortened by 1 base and J by 1 base, with 4 bases between the two germline ends. This CDR3 comprises 13 residues.

The table lists this clonotype with a few counts. CDR3 DNA: TGTGCCAGCAGCAACAGCATTGGGCAGTACTTC. This gives the protein CASSNSIGQYF. This rearrangement joins TRBV7-2 to TRBJ2-7; D is undetermined. Germline-derived CDR1 and CDR2 are SGHTA and FQGNSA. This CDR3 is built from 11 residues. V shed 5 bases and J shed 9 bases, with 11 bases lying between them. Using reference TRBV7-2 and TRBJ2-7 for the parts outside the CDR3, the full variable domain is GAGVSQSPSNKVTEKGKDVELRCDPISGHTALYWYRQSLGQGLEFLIYFQGNSAPDKSGLPSDRFSAERTGGSVSTLTIQRTQQEDSAVYLCASSNSIGQYFGPGTRLTVT.

This clonotype showed up just a few times. V and J are TRBV7-8 and TRBJ1-3; 10 nucleotides match TRBD1. J was trimmed by 4 bases and V by 7 bases; bases with no gene match: 4. Germline CDR1 and CDR2: SGHVS and FQNEAQ. The CDR3 consists of 14 residues. The CDR3 sequence is CASTPGQGGNTIYF. The DNA for the CDR3 is TGTGCCAGCACCCCGGGACAGGGGGGAAACACCATATATTTT.

This clonotype was detected a few times. The DNA of the CDR3 is TGCGCCAGCAGCCCGGGACCGGGATCCTACGAGCAGTACTTC. Translated: CASSPGPGSYEQYF. This chain uses TRBV5-1 with TRBJ2-7; either TRBD1 or TRBD2 may supply D (5 bases each). This CDR3 spans 14 amino acids. Trimming stripped 4 bases from V and 1 base from J, with 12 bases between. CDR1 and CDR2 (germline): SGHRS, YFSETQ.

This clonotype was observed a handful of times. The chain joins TRBV5-5 to TRBJ2-1; D is possibly TRBD2 (5 bases). The germline V and J ends were trimmed by 7 bases and 4 bases, with 9 bases remaining between them. Germline V gene sequence: CDR1 SGHKS, CDR2 YYEKEE (reference sequence). This CDR3 region has 12 residues. The CDR3 nucleotides are TGTGCCAGCGGGAGATCTTACAATGAGCAGTTCTTC. This encodes CASGRSYNEQFF. The full variable domain, with the rest looked up from reference TRBV5-5 and TRBJ2-1, is DAGVTQSPTHLIKTRGQQVTLRCSPISGHKSVSWYQQVLGQGPQFIFQYYEKEERGRGNFPDRFSARQFPNYSSELNVNALLLGDSALYLCASGRSYNEQFFGPGTRLTVL.

This clonotype was counted only a few times. The J gene is TRBJ2-3, the V gene TRBV6-4, with D possibly being TRBD2 (6 bases). Germline V CDR1 and CDR2: MRHNA, SNTAGT. V was clipped by 4 bases and J by 0 bases, with 11 bases between them. The CDR3 runs to 15 residues. CDR3 DNA: TGTGCCAGCAGTGTTTTAGCGGAGAGCACAGATACGCAGTATTTT. Translation: CASSVLAESTDTQYF.

This sequence joins TRBV20-1 and TRBJ2-1, with unresolved D. CDR1 is DFQATT, CDR2 SNEGSKA, per germline (reference sequence). This CDR3 is built from 16 residues. V gave up 0 bases and J gave up 2 bases, with 14 bases separating them. The CDR3 DNA sequence: TGCAGTGCTAGAGATAGTTCATCACTGCCCTACAATGAGCAGTTCTTC. Its translation: CSARDSSSLPYNEQFF.

This clonotype was seen a few times. The chain joins TRBV12-3 or TRBV12-4 to TRBJ1-3; no clear D gene. The V end lost 5 bases, the J end lost 9 bases, and 14 bases lay between the germline ends. The CDR3 sequence is 13 residues long. The CDR3 region is CASSIRAWGTIYF. In nucleotides, the CDR3 is TGTGCCAGCAGTATAAGGGCCTGGGGCACCATATATTTT.

This clonotype was picked up one time. This may arise from a read error, as a much more abundant clone is one base away. The chain uses TRBV27 and TRBJ1-2, with 9 bases identical to TRBD1. V was pared by 4 bases and J by 5 bases, with 2 bases of the junction left unmatched. Germline V lookup: CDR1 MNHEY, CDR2 SMNVEV (reference sequence). This CDR3 contains 13 residues. CDR3 residues: CASSWTGAYGYTF. The CDR3 nucleotides are TGTGCCAGCAGTTGGACAGGGGCATATGGCTACACCTTC.

The chain uses TRBV29-1 and TRBJ2-7; D possibly matches TRBD1 or TRBD2 (5 bases each). Trimming pared 6 bases from V and 3 bases from J, leaving 9 bases between. The CDR3 runs 11 residues. Germline CDR1 SQVTM, CDR2 ANQGSEA. CDR3 nucleotide sequence: TGCAGCGTGGGGGTTGGCTACGAGCAGTACTTC. Its translation is CSVGVGYEQYF.

There are a few counts of this clonotype. V is TRBV15 and J is TRBJ1-5; perhaps TRBD1 as D (5 bases). CDR1 is LNHNV and CDR2 is YYDKDF in the germline V gene (reference sequence). Trimming pared 0 bases from V and 9 bases from J, leaving 15 bases between. This CDR3 has 15 residues. The CDR3 here is CATSRDRGGFRPQHF. CDR3 DNA: TGTGCCACCAGCAGAGATCGGGGGGGTTTCAGGCCCCAGCATTTT.

This clonotype was counted a few times. The chain uses TRBV5-1 and TRBJ1-1; D is unresolved. CDR3 length: 11 residues. Germline V gene data show CDR1 as SGHRS and CDR2 as YFSETQ. V lost 4 bases to trimming and J lost 3 bases, with 4 bases between them. CDR3 nucleotides: TGCGCCAGCAGCGGGGACACTGAAGCTTTCTTT. Translation gives CASSGDTEAFF.

The chain links TRBV7-3 to TRBJ2-1, with D hard to call. Looked up from germline, CDR1 is SGHTA and CDR2 is FQGTGA. The CDR3 consists of 15 residues. The V end was cut by 0 bases, the J end by 4 bases, with 10 bases between. CDR3 amino acids: CASSLTSWPYNEQFF. CDR3 coding DNA: TGTGCCAGCAGCTTAACCTCTTGGCCATACAATGAGCAGTTCTTC.